The entry that follows covers one T cell receptor beta chain sequence. Its specificity is unknown. The sample is drawn from a study of cytomegalovirus exposure and HLA in healthy donors. General study points: A previous analysis found most TCR beta V segments productive roughly 87% or roughly 30% of the time. According to a later analysis, donors in an Asian-associated ancestry cluster reportedly had fewer N-insertions than the roughly 640-donor mean. Several of the most significant clusters were apparently associated with common viral pathogens in a later analysis.

Germline V gene sequence: CDR1 SGDLS, CDR2 YYNGEE. V shed 4 bases and J shed 8 bases, with 21 bases lying between them. The length of the CDR3 is 15 residues. PCR amplification relied on 60 Vbeta primers (plus 13 Jbeta primers). TCRdb's table, derived via immunoSEQ multiplex PCR, lists solely in-frame clones and lacks some. The sample records almost 200,000 clones, roughly 79% being singletons. V usage is TRBV9 and J usage is TRBJ1-1; D might be TRBD1 (5 bases). The clonotype comes from a man between 25 and 39 years old in good health and CMV-seronegative. Material: PBMCs. CDR3 sequence reads: CASSSDWGVSSEAFF. CDR3 sequence (DNA): TGTGCCAGCAGCTCGGATTGGGGGGTATCATCCGAAGCTTTCTTT.